The rows below give T cell receptor beta chains drawn from one sample of a study of Graves' ophthalmopathy and Graves' hyperthyroidism. One entry per CDR3 protein, called by TCRdb with MiXCR from the multiplex PCR reads. The repertoire includes about 700,000 distinct CDR3 sequences, 35% to 45% of them detected once, and more than 2.5% sits in the top ten. Source material: peripheral blood. All receptors come from an adult man with Graves' ophthalmopathy. The conserved cysteine and the conserved F or W are not part of the CDR3 here.

j_call v_call cdr3_length cdr3_aa
TRBJ1-2 TRBV20-1 13 SARASTTGNYGYT
TRBJ1-1 TRBV4-3 16 ASSQATVGLTGGTEAF
TRBJ1-1 TRBV5-1 13 ASSNPGGLGTEAF
TRBJ1-5 TRBV2 11 ASSLYGGQPQH
TRBJ2-2 TRBV3-1 11 ASSQEGYGELF
TRBJ1-1 TRBV5-1 12 ASSIDGMNTEAF
TRBJ1-5 TRBV10-3 15 AISERDGQADEQPQH
TRBJ1-2 TRBV5-1 12 ASSFDRGVYGYT
TRBJ1-1 TRBV5-5 13 ASSLDLQPNTEAF
TRBJ1-6 TRBV2 12 ASRFMGDNSPLH
TRBJ2-5 TRBV25-1 13 ASSDYGQGGETQY
TRBJ1-1 TRBV5-4 11 ASSQKINTEAF
TRBJ1-2 TRBV14 13 ASSLGEGVGAGYT
TRBJ2-5 TRBV7-2 13 ASSPSGRRRETQY
TRBJ2-1 TRBV7-2 12 ASSLGVNLEVQF
TRBJ1-6 TRBV11-1 13 ASSLGRTRDSPLH
TRBJ1-4 TRBV29-1 10 SVGTDNEKLF
TRBJ1-2 TRBV29-1 12 SGGGQGGVHGYT
TRBJ2-7 TRBV19 12 ASRARDSNHEQY
TRBJ1-4 TRBV7-2 12 ASSLVQGSEKLF
TRBJ1-6 TRBV2 13 ASATVGQANSPLH
TRBJ1-2 TRBV6-1 11 ASSEWTSYGYT
TRBJ2-2 TRBV30 13 AWSPGAVDTGELF
TRBJ2-7 TRBV7-8 14 ASSQIAGGESYEQY
TRBJ2-3 TRBV9 11 ASSVASGGTQY
TRBJ2-6 TRBV2 14 ASSGQGTSGANVLT
TRBJ1-5 TRBV29-1 11 SRPTGFSQPQH
TRBJ2-7 TRBV6-5 13 ASSYRVSSSYEQY
TRBJ2-1 TRBV7-9 14 ASSPGSGRSNNEQF